This entry describes one TCR beta chain. Its specificity is unknown. One junction end does not reproduce the germline sequence, and a read error may be involved. With 60 Vbeta and 13 Jbeta primers, the PCR was carried out. Repertoires were generated with immunoSEQ multiplex PCR, while TCRdb's copy carries only in-frame clones and drops some. The sample yields about 200,000 clones, 65% to 85% seen once. Nominally healthy donors provided the samples, though records likely missed some immune exposures. Germline lookup yields CDR1 SEHNR and CDR2 FQNEAQ (reference sequence). The CDR3 has 16 residues. This record comes from a study of cytomegalovirus exposure and HLA in healthy donors. Regarding the study as a whole: Association of 16,951 TCR beta sequences with HLA alleles was found at 0.05 false discovery rate in a later analysis. As was reported, the classifier diagnosed cytomegalovirus status with high specificity and sensitivity. One variant, a missense change in DCLRE1C, was linked in a later analysis to TCR beta V- and J-gene trimming.

The specimen sequenced was PBMCs. This chain joins TRBV7-9 and TRBJ1-6; no clear D. This receptor was taken from a man aged 45-65 years in good health and CMV-seronegative. CDR3: CSSSRQTPAGTTPLHF. The DNA of the CDR3 is TGTTCCAGCAGCCGTCAGACTCCGGCGGGCACGACACCCCTCCACTTT.